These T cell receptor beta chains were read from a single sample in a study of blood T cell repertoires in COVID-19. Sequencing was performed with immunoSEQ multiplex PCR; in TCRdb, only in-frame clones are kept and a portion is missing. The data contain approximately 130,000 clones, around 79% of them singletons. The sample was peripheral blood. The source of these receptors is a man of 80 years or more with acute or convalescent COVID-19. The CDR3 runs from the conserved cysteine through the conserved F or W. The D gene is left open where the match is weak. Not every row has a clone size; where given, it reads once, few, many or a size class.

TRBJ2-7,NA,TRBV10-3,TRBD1,CAASIRDRDGEQYF,TGTGCCGCCTCCATCCGGGACAGGGACGGCGAGCAGTACTTC
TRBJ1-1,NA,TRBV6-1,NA,CASSEARGNTEAFF,TGTGCCAGCAGTGAAGCGCGGGGGAACACTGAAGCTTTCTTT
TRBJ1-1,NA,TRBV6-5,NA,CASSYLQGNGVAFF,TGTGCCAGCAGCTATCTACAGGGAAATGGTGTAGCTTTCTTT
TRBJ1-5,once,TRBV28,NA,CASSSPSTSNQPQHF,TGTGCCAGCAGTTCCCCGAGCACTAGCAATCAGCCCCAGCATTTT
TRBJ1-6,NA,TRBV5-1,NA,CASSLGQGGYNSPLHF,TGCGCCAGCAGCTTGGGTCAAGGAGGCTATAATTCACCCCTCCACTTT
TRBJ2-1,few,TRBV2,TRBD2,CASSEAGLAGTFAFF,TGTGCCAGCAGTGAAGCGGGTCTAGCGGGGACTTTCGCGTTCTTC
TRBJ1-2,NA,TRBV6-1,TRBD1,CASSDRGRNGYTF,TGTGCCAGCAGTGACAGGGGGCGAAATGGCTACACCTTC
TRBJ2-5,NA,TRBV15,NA,CATSRSGALQETQYF,TGTGCCACCAGCAGATCAGGGGCGTTGCAAGAGACCCAGTACTTC
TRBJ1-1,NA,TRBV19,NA,CASSIHGFSGTEAFF,TGTGCCAGTAGTATTCACGGGTTTTCAGGGACTGAAGCTTTCTTT
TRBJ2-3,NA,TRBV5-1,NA,CASSLGQGITDTQYF,TGCGCCAGCAGCTTGGGCCAGGGAATCACAGATACGCAGTATTTT
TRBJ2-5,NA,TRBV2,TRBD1,CASSGGQGETQYF,TGTGCCAGCAGTGGGGGACAGGGGGAGACCCAGTACTTC
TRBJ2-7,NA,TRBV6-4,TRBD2,CASSLAGTYKDSYEQYF,TGTGCCAGCAGCTTAGCGGGAACATACAAGGACTCCTACGAGCAGTACTTC
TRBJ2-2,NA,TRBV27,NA,CASTPSTSGELFF,TGTGCCAGCACTCCGAGCACGTCCGGGGAGCTGTTTTTT
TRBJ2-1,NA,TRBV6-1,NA,CASSESGVGQFF,TGTGCCAGCAGTGAATCCGGAGTCGGGCAGTTCTTC
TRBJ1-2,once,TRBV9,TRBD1,CASSVAAGGSYGYTF,TGTGCCAGCAGCGTAGCAGCAGGGGGCTCTTATGGCTACACCTTC
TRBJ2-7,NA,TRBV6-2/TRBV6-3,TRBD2,CASSYVASGTYEQYF,TGTGCCAGCAGTTACGTGGCTAGCGGCACCTACGAGCAGTACTTC
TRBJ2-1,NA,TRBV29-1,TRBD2,CSVDTAGGYNEQFF,TGCAGCGTTGATACAGCGGGGGGCTACAATGAGCAGTTCTTC
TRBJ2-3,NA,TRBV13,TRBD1,CASSRGQVQPDTQYF,TGTGCCAGCAGCCGAGGACAGGTCCAGCCAGATACGCAGTATTTT
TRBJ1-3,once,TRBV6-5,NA,CASNWPGVGNTIYF,TGTGCCAGCAACTGGCCAGGGGTTGGAAACACCATATATTTT
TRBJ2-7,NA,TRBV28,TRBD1,CASSTPGQGSPYEQYF,TGTGCCAGCAGCACTCCGGGACAGGGGTCCCCCTACGAGCAGTACTTC
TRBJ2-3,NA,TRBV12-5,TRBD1,CASGLGTGSDTQYF,TGTGCTAGTGGTTTGGGGACAGGGTCAGATACGCAGTATTTT
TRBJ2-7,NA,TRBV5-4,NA,CASSPWGLGEQYF,TGTGCCAGCAGTCCGTGGGGACTGGGCGAGCAGTACTTC
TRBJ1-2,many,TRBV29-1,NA,CSVGNMGGGGYTF,TGCAGCGTTGGAAATATGGGGGGAGGCGGCTACACCTTC
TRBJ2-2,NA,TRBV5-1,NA,CASSLSGADTGELFF,TGCGCCAGCAGCTTGTCAGGGGCGGACACCGGGGAGCTGTTTTTT
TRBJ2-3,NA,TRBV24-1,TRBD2,CATSDSGLGLDTQYF,TGTGCCACCAGTGACTCCGGACTAGGATTAGATACGCAGTATTTT
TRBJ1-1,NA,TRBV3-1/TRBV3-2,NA,CASSQFDTEAFF,TGTGCCAGCAGCCAATTCGACACTGAAGCTTTCTTT
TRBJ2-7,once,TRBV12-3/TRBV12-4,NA,CASSFRGYEQYF,TGTGCCAGCAGTTTCCGAGGCTACGAGCAGTACTTC
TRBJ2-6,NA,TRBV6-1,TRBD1,CASSEGPGQGYSSGANVLTF,TGTGCCAGCAGTGAAGGACCGGGACAGGGGTACAGTTCTGGGGCCAACGTCCTGACTTTC
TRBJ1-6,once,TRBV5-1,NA,CASSLRAGPRNSPLHF,TGCGCCAGCAGCTTAAGGGCAGGGCCCCGTAATTCACCCCTCCACTTT
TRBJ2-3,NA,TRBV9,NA,CASSVEGGGSYTDTQYF,TGTGCCAGCAGCGTAGAGGGTGGGGGCAGCTACACAGATACGCAGTATTTT